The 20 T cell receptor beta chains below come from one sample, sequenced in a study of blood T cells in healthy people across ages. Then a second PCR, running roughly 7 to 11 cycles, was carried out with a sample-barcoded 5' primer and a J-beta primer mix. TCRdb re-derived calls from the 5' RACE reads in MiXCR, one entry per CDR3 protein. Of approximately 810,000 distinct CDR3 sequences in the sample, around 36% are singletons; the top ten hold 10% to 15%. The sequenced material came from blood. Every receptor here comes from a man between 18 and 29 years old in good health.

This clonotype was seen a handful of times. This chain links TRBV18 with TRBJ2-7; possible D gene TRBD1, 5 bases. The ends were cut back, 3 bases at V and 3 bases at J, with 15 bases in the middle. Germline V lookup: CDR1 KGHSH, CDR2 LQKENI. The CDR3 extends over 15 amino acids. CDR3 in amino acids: CASSPQGSGIYEQYF. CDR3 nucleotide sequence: TGTGCCAGCTCACCCCAGGGTAGTGGGATCTACGAGCAGTACTTC.

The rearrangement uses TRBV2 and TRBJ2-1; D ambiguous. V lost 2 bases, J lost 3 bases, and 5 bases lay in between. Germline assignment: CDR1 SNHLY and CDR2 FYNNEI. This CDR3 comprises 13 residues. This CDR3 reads CASSELGYNEQFF. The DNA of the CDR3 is TGTGCCAGCAGTGAACTAGGCTACAATGAGCAGTTCTTC.

Here the CDR3 DNA reads TGTGCCAGCAGTTACTCAGGGGGGACAGCCAAGGGAGGCTACACCTTC. Its protein is CASSYSGGTAKGGYTF. The chain couples TRBV6-6 to TRBJ1-2; 7 nucleotides align to TRBD1. The CDR3 has 16 residues. Germline CDR1 and CDR2: MNHNY and SVGAGI (reference sequence). The V and J ends lost 0 bases and 8 bases, in that order; junction bases with no gene match: 12.

The DNA for the CDR3 is TGTGCCAGCAGTTACAGGGGGTTCAAAAACATTCAGTACTTC. Amino acids: CASSYRGFKNIQYF. J is TRBJ2-4 and V is TRBV6-6; D perhaps matches TRBD1 (6 bases). This CDR3 is 14 amino acids long. V lost 2 bases to trimming and J lost 3 bases, with 8 bases between them. Germline V gene sequence: CDR1 MNHNY, CDR2 SVGAGI (reference sequence).

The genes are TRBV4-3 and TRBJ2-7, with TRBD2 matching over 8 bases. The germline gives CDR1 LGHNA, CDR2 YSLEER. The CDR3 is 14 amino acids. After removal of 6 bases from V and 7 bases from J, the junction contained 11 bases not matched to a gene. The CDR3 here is CASSQGLVEPEQYF. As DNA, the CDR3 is TGCGCCAGCAGTCAGGGACTAGTCGAACCGGAGCAGTACTTC.

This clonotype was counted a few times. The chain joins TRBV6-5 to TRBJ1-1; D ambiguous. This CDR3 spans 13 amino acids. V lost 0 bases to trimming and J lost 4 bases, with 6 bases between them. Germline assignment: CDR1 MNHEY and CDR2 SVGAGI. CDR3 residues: CASSYSASTEAFF. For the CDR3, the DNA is TGTGCCAGCAGTTACTCAGCCAGCACTGAAGCTTTCTTT.

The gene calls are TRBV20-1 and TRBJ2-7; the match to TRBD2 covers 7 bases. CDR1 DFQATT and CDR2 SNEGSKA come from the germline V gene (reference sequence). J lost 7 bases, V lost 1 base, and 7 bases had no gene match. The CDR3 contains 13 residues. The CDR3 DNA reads TGCAGTGCTAGAGGTCTAGCGGCCAATGAGCAGTACTTC. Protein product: CSARGLAANEQYF.

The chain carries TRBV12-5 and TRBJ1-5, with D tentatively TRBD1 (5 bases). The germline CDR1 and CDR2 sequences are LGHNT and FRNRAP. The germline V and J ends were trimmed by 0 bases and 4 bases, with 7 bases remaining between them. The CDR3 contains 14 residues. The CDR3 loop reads CASGLVEGNQPQHF. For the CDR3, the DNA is TGTGCTAGTGGTTTGGTAGAGGGGAATCAGCCCCAGCATTTT.

The CDR3 is CAIREGVVTEAFF. The CDR3 nucleotides are TGTGCCATCAGGGAAGGGGTGGTCACTGAAGCTTTCTTT. The chain combines TRBV10-3 with TRBJ1-1; a possible D gene is TRBD1 (5 bases). CDR1 and CDR2 (germline): ENHRY, SYGVKD. V lost 6 bases, J lost 4 bases, and 12 bases lay in between. The CDR3 is made up of 13 amino acids.

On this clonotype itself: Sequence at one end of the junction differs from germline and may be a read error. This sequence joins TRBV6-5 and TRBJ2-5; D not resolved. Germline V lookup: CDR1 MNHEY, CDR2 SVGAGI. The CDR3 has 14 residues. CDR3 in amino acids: CAGSPRALQETQYF. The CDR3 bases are TGTGCCGGCAGCCCCCGGGCCTTACAAGAGACCCAGTACTTC.

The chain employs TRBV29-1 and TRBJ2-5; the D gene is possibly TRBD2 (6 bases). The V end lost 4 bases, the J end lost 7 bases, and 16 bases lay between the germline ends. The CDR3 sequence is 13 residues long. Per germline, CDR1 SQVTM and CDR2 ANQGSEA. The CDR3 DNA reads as TGCAGCGTTGGGGAGGTCGAAAAAAGGACCCAGTACTTC. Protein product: CSVGEVEKRTQYF.

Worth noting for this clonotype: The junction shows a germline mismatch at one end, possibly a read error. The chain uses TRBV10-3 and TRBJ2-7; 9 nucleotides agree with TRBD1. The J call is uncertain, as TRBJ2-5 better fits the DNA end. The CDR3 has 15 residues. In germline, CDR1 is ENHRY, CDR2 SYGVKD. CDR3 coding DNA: TGCGCCATCAGCCCTGACAGGGGGATTTCGGAGACCCAGTACTTC. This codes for CAISPDRGISETQYF.

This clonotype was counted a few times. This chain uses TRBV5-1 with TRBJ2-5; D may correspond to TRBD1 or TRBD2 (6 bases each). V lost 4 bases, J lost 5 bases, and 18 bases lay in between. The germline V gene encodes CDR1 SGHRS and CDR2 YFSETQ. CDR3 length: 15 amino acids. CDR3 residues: CASSPLEGEMETQYF. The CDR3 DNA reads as TGCGCCAGCAGCCCTCTGGAGGGGGAAATGGAGACCCAGTACTTC.

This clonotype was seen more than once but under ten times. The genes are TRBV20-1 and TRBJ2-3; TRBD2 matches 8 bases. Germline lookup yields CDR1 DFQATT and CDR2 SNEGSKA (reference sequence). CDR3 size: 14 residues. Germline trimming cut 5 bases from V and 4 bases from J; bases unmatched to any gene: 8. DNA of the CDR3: TGCAGTGCTCTCGGGAGGGCAAACGCAGATACGCAGTATTTT. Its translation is CSALGRANADTQYF.

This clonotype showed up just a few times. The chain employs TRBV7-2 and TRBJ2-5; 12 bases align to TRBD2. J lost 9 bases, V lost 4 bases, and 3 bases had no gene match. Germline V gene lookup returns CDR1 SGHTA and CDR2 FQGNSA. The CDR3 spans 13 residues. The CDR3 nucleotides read TGTGCCAGCAGCTGGGGGACTAGCGGGTCCCAGTACTTC. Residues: CASSWGTSGSQYF.

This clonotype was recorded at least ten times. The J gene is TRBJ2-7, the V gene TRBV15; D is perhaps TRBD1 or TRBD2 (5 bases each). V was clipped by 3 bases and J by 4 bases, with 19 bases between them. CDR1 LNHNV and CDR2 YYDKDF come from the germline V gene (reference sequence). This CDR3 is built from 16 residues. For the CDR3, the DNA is TGTGCCACCAGCAGTCCCGGGACGTCTACCCCTTACGAGCAGTACTTC. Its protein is CATSSPGTSTPYEQYF.

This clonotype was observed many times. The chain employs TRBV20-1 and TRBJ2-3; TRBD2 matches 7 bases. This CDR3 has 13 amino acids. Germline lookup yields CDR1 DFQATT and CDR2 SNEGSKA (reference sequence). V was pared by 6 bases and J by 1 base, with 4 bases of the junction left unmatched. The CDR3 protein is CSAASGGTDTQYF. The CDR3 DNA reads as TGCAGTGCCGCCAGCGGGGGCACAGATACGCAGTATTTT.

DNA of the CDR3: TGCAGTGCTACAACCGGACAGGGGGCGCACAATGAGCAGTTCTTC. Its protein product is CSATTGQGAHNEQFF. This chain uses TRBV20-1 with TRBJ2-1; 11 bases align to TRBD1. CDR1 and CDR2 from the germline V gene are DFQATT and SNEGSKA (reference sequence). The CDR3 totals 15 residues. V gave up 4 bases and J gave up 5 bases; unmatched junction bases: 7.

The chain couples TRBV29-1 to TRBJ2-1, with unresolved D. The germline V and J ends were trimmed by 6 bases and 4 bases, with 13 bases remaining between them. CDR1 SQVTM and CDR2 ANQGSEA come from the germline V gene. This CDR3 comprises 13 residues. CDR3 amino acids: CSVGYRVYNEQFF. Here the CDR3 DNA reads TGCAGCGTCGGATATAGGGTTTACAATGAGCAGTTCTTC.

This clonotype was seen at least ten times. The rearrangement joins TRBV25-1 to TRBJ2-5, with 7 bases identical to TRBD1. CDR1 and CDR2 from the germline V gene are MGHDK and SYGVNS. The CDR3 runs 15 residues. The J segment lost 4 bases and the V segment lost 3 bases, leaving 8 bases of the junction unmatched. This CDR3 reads CASSDEGAALETQYF. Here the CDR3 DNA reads TGTGCCAGCAGTGACGAGGGGGCAGCCCTAGAGACCCAGTACTTC.